The 32 T cell receptor beta chains given below trace back to one sample, sequenced in a study of cytomegalovirus exposure and HLA in healthy donors. The PCR was carried out with 60 Vbeta primers and 13 Jbeta primers. Repertoires were generated with immunoSEQ multiplex PCR, while TCRdb's copy carries only in-frame clones and drops some. The sample lists about 120,000 clones, roughly 70% seen once, with over 1.5% in the top ten. Sample: PBMCs. These TCRs come from a woman aged 18-29 years in good health and CMV-seronegative.

V gene TRBV27 combines with J gene TRBJ2-2, with 7 nucleotides matching TRBD2. The CDR3 covers 13 residues. Germline V gives CDR1 MNHEY, CDR2 SMNVEV (reference sequence). With V trimmed by 6 bases and J by 6 bases, 4 bases remained unmatched. The DNA for the CDR3 is TGTGCCAGCAGACTAGCGATTGCCGGGGAGCTGTTTTTT. It codes for CASRLAIAGELFF.

This chain links TRBV5-1 with TRBJ2-7; D remains ambiguous. Germline CDR1 reads SGHRS; CDR2 reads YFSETQ. The CDR3 length is 14 residues. Trimming left V 0 bases short and J 3 bases short, with 10 bases between. The CDR3 nucleotides read TGCGCCAGCAGCTTGGGTCCATGGAGCTACGAGCAGTACTTC. It specifies CASSLGPWSYEQYF.

This clone was recorded a few times. The chain employs TRBV28 and TRBJ2-7; 7 bases line up with TRBD1. The CDR3 extends over 14 amino acids. Germline V CDR1 and CDR2: MDHEN, SYDVKM. V shed 8 bases, J shed 4 bases, and the junction held 11 bases outside the gene matches. DNA for the CDR3: TGTGCCAGCGGTGCCGGGACAGACATTTACGAGCAGTACTTC. It yields the protein CASGAGTDIYEQYF.

J is TRBJ1-1 and V is TRBV9; no definite D call. V was shortened by 0 bases and J by 4 bases, with 10 bases between the two germline ends. CDR1 and CDR2 from the germline V gene are SGDLS and YYNGEE. The CDR3 totals 14 residues. DNA of the CDR3: TGTGCCAGCAGCGTAGATTCGAGAGGCACTGAAGCTTTCTTT. The encoded protein is CASSVDSRGTEAFF.

This chain connects TRBV6-1 to TRBJ2-7; D might be TRBD1 (6 bases). V was clipped by 1 base and J by 3 bases, with 13 bases between them. This CDR3 has 15 amino acids. The V gene's germline CDR1 is MNHNS and CDR2 SASEGT. The DNA for the CDR3 is TGTGCCAGCAGTGAAGAGGTTCTCAGGGGCTACGAGCAGTACTTC. Its protein is CASSEEVLRGYEQYF.

The rearrangement links TRBV5-1 to TRBJ2-7, with D tentatively TRBD1 (5 bases). This CDR3 spans 13 amino acids. Germline-derived CDR1 and CDR2 are SGHRS and YFSETQ. V lost 5 bases and J lost 7, with 16 bases in between. Here the CDR3 reads CASSNVGPREQYF. The CDR3, as DNA: TGCGCCAGCAGTAACGTGGGGCCTAGGGAGCAGTACTTC.

This CDR3 is CASGGAWTEAFF. The CDR3 DNA reads as TGTGCCAGTGGGGGGGCGTGGACTGAAGCTTTCTTT. The chain couples TRBV19 to TRBJ1-1; D perhaps matches TRBD1 (6 bases). The CDR3 has 12 amino acids. Germline CDR1 and CDR2: LNHDA and SQIVND (reference sequence). V was trimmed by 8 bases and J by 5 bases, leaving 12 bases between them.

The chain combines TRBV19 with TRBJ2-1, with D maybe TRBD2 (5 bases). Germline V CDR1 and CDR2: LNHDA, SQIVND (reference sequence). The length of the CDR3 is 15 residues. The germline V and J ends were trimmed by 2 bases and 2 bases, with 10 bases remaining between them. The CDR3 sequence is CASSISRVTYNEQFF. The CDR3 DNA is TGTGCCAGTAGTATATCGAGGGTCACCTACAATGAGCAGTTCTTC.

The J gene is TRBJ2-7, the V gene TRBV13; 11 positions agree with TRBD1. This CDR3 region has 16 residues. The V segment lost 0 bases and the J segment 3 bases; nucleotides outside the gene matches: 4. Germline V lookup: CDR1 PRHDT, CDR2 FYEKMQ (reference sequence). The DNA of the CDR3 is TGTGCCAGCAGCTTAGGGGACAGGGGGCCGTACTACGAGCAGTACTTC. It specifies CASSLGDRGPYYEQYF.

This sequence joins TRBV4-1 and TRBJ2-3; 9 bases align to TRBD2. Looked up from germline, CDR1 is MGHRA and CDR2 is YSYEKL. The CDR3 consists of 21 residues. Trimming cost V 2 bases and J 3 bases; bases outside gene matches: 21. The CDR3: CASSQNRKRPGTSIYTDTQYF. The CDR3 DNA reads as TGCGCCAGCAGCCAAAACCGGAAGCGCCCCGGGACTAGCATCTATACAGATACGCAGTATTTT.

Only one count was recorded for this clone. This chain links TRBV5-4 with TRBJ2-7, with D tentatively TRBD1 (6 bases). The V gene's germline CDR1 is SGHNT and CDR2 YYREEE (reference sequence). This CDR3 region has 13 residues. Deletions cut 2 bases from V and 1 base from J, with 7 bases between. CDR3 residues: CASSFGTSYEQYF. DNA for the CDR3: TGTGCCAGCAGCTTCGGGACATCCTACGAGCAGTACTTC.

This chain joins TRBV28 and TRBJ1-2, with 9 bases identical to TRBD1. V shed 6 bases, J shed 8 bases, and the junction held 7 bases outside the gene matches. The CDR3 sequence is 13 residues long. Germline V CDR1 and CDR2: MDHEN, SYDVKM. DNA of the CDR3: TGTGCCAGCAGAACAGGGGGCTCCATAGGCTACACCTTC. Its protein is CASRTGGSIGYTF.

J is TRBJ2-1 and V is TRBV7-9; D might be TRBD1 (5 bases). V was clipped by 4 bases and J by 6 bases, with 7 bases between them. The CDR3 has 12 residues. The germline V gene encodes CDR1 SEHNR and CDR2 FQNEAQ (reference sequence). In DNA form, the CDR3 reads TGTGCCAGCAGCTCTACAGGCAATGAGCAGTTCTTC. It is translated as CASSSTGNEQFF.

The chain combines TRBV28 with TRBJ2-1; 11 bases agree with TRBD2. This CDR3 comprises 16 residues. Per germline, CDR1 MDHEN and CDR2 SYDVKM. Unmatched junction bases numbered 7, after V lost 5 bases and J lost 4 bases. The CDR3 DNA reads as TGTGCCAGCAGTCGGGGCAGGACTAGCGGGTACAATGAGCAGTTCTTC. It yields the protein CASSRGRTSGYNEQFF.

This clone was counted a few times. The genes are TRBV6-5 and TRBJ2-7, with D perhaps TRBD1 (6 bases). Germline loops: CDR1 MNHEY, CDR2 SVGAGI. This CDR3 is 15 amino acids long. With 5 bases removed from V and 5 bases from J, the gap between germline ends came to 19 bases. The CDR3 nucleotides read TGTGCCAGCAGTCTCGTCGGACAGAGAGAGGACGAGCAGTACTTC. This translates into CASSLVGQREDEQYF.

This chain joins TRBV7-9 and TRBJ1-2, with 9 positions matching TRBD1. J lost 2 bases, V lost 6 bases, and 10 bases had no gene match. The germline CDR1 and CDR2 sequences are SEHNR and FQNEAQ (reference sequence). CDR3 length: 16 residues. The CDR3 here is CASSFRATGGNYGYTF. CDR3 nucleotide sequence: TGTGCCAGCAGTTTCCGAGCGACAGGGGGGAACTATGGCTACACCTTC.

The genes are TRBV28 and TRBJ2-1, with 9 bases aligning to TRBD2. Losses at the gene ends were 2 bases for V and 1 base for J; bases not matched to a gene: 9. This CDR3 has 18 amino acids. Germline V gene lookup returns CDR1 MDHEN and CDR2 SYDVKM. CDR3 amino acids: CASSLGAGGQSSYNEQFF. CDR3 nucleotides: TGTGCCAGCAGTTTAGGGGCGGGGGGGCAAAGTTCCTACAATGAGCAGTTCTTC.

V usage is TRBV5-6 and J usage is TRBJ1-2, with D unclear. V lost 0 bases to trimming and J lost 2 bases, with 11 bases between them. The CDR3 totals 15 residues. Germline V gene sequence: CDR1 SGHDT, CDR2 YYEEEE. CDR3 loop: CASSLAPEGNYGYTF. The CDR3 DNA follows: TGTGCCAGCAGCTTGGCACCCGAGGGAAACTATGGCTACACCTTC.

The rearrangement uses TRBV28 and TRBJ1-4, with unresolved D. This CDR3 has 14 residues. The V end was cut by 7 bases, the J end by 7 bases, with 16 bases between. CDR1 and CDR2 (germline): MDHEN, SYDVKM. The CDR3 region is CASTGSPGSEKLFF. Written as DNA, the CDR3 is TGTGCCAGCACGGGGTCTCCCGGGAGTGAAAAACTGTTTTTT.

The chain has TRBV19 and TRBJ1-2, with D possibly being TRBD1 (6 bases). The V gene lost 10 bases and the J gene lost 4 bases, with 19 bases spanning the gap. CDR1 and CDR2 (germline): LNHDA, SQIVND (reference sequence). The CDR3 has 14 residues. CDR3: CATSSSGGLYGYTF. CDR3 nucleotide sequence: TGTGCCACTAGCTCCTCGGGGGGGCTCTATGGCTACACCTTC.

The chain has TRBV10-1 and TRBJ2-5; TRBD1 matches at 7 bases. CDR3 length: 12 residues. Germline V gives CDR1 WNHNN, CDR2 SYGVQD (reference sequence). J was trimmed by 8 bases and V by 7 bases; bases with no gene match: 7. The CDR3 region is CASIDNRGTQYF. As DNA, the CDR3 is TGCGCCAGCATCGATAACAGGGGTACCCAGTACTTC.

This sequence joins TRBV2 and TRBJ2-2, with TRBD2 matching over 7 bases. V lost 6 bases to trimming and J lost 4 bases; unmatched junction nucleotides: 11. The CDR3 is 16 amino acids. CDR1 and CDR2 from the germline V gene are SNHLY and FYNNEI. CDR3 in amino acids: CASSPNRAGVTGELFF. DNA of the CDR3: TGTGCCAGCAGCCCCAATCGGGCGGGGGTCACCGGGGAGCTGTTTTTT.

The genes are TRBV15 and TRBJ2-2, with 8 bases fitting TRBD2. The J segment lost 7 bases and the V segment lost 9 bases, leaving 7 bases of the junction unmatched. The CDR3 loop spans 13 amino acids. Germline CDR1 LNHNV, CDR2 YYDKDF (reference sequence). Here the CDR3 DNA reads TGTGCCACGGCGGGGGGCCGGGGCGGGGAGCTGTTTTTT. It translates to CATAGGRGGELFF.

The chain joins TRBV19 to TRBJ2-7; maybe TRBD1 (5 bases). There are 14 residues in the CDR3. Germline V lookup: CDR1 LNHDA, CDR2 SQIVND (reference sequence). Deletions cut 7 bases from V and 3 bases from J, with 16 bases between. The CDR3 coding sequence is TGTGCCAGTACGCCAGGTGACAGTATCTACGAGCAGTACTTC. This sequence encodes CASTPGDSIYEQYF.

This chain joins TRBV6-4 and TRBJ1-2; D remains unclear. The germline CDR1 and CDR2 sequences are MRHNA and SNTAGT. The V gene lost 6 bases and the J gene lost 8 bases, with 10 bases spanning the gap. There are 11 residues in the CDR3. The CDR3 loop reads CASSGPGGYTF. DNA for the CDR3: TGTGCCAGCAGCGGGCCGGGGGGCTACACCTTC.

The V and J genes are TRBV6-1 and TRBJ1-6; possible D gene TRBD1, 6 bases. This CDR3 spans 15 amino acids. The V gene lost 3 bases and the J gene lost 6 bases, with 12 bases spanning the gap. CDR1 is MNHNS and CDR2 is SASEGT in the germline V gene. The CDR3 DNA reads TGTGCCAGCAGTGAGATCCGGGACACTAATTCACCCCTCCACTTT. It specifies CASSEIRDTNSPLHF.

V is TRBV7-9 and J is TRBJ1-2; D remains ambiguous. V was trimmed by 8 bases and J by 2 bases, leaving 9 bases between them. This CDR3 comprises 12 residues. Germline loops: CDR1 SEHNR, CDR2 FQNEAQ (reference sequence). CDR3 DNA sequence: TGTGCCAGCGGAAACGGGAACTATGGCTACACCTTC. Translating gives CASGNGNYGYTF.

The V and J genes are TRBV28 and TRBJ2-7; possible D gene TRBD2, 5 bases. The germline gives CDR1 MDHEN, CDR2 SYDVKM. V was pared by 4 bases and J by 4 bases, with 8 bases between. CDR3 length: 12 amino acids. The CDR3 here is CASSSGDYEQYF. The CDR3 DNA sequence: TGTGCCAGCAGTTCCGGGGATTACGAGCAGTACTTC.

The V and J genes are TRBV2 and TRBJ1-1; D remains unclear. The length of the CDR3 is 10 residues. Trimming removed 4 bases at V and 9 bases at J, with 6 bases between. Germline V lookup: CDR1 SNHLY, CDR2 FYNNEI. Here the CDR3 reads CASSGAQAFF. CDR3 DNA sequence: TGTGCCAGCAGTGGGGCACAAGCTTTCTTT.

This chain links TRBV7-9 with TRBJ2-1, with D possibly matching TRBD1 (5 bases). Germline CDR1 reads SEHNR; CDR2 reads FQNEAQ (reference sequence). This CDR3 region has 14 residues. V lost 5 bases, J lost 5 bases, and 13 bases lay in between. The CDR3 loop is CASSNRRVDNEQFF. The CDR3 DNA sequence: TGTGCCAGCAGCAACCGCAGGGTAGACAATGAGCAGTTCTTC. Drawing the rest from reference TRBV7-9 and TRBJ2-1, the complete variable domain is DTGVSQNPRHKITKRGQNVTFRCDPISEHNRLYWYRQTLGQGPEFLTYFQNEAQLEKSRLLSDRFSAERPKGSFSTLEIQRTEQGDSAMYLCASSNRRVDNEQFFGPGTRLTVL.

A few counts support this clone. Here the CDR3 reads CASKHPANQRDTQYF. CDR3 bases: TGTGCCAGCAAACACCCGGCCAACCAGAGGGATACGCAGTATTTT. The chain joins TRBV2 to TRBJ2-3; D gene unclear. Germline values: CDR1 SNHLY, CDR2 FYNNEI. V was clipped by 7 bases and J by 6 bases, with 20 bases between them. The CDR3 covers 15 residues.

CDR3 amino acids: CASRVRVLLEQYF. The CDR3 nucleotides read TGTGCCAGCAGAGTCAGGGTGTTGCTCGAGCAGTACTTC. The V and J genes are TRBV6-1 and TRBJ2-7; D is possibly TRBD1 (5 bases). V gave up 6 bases and J gave up 6 bases, with 15 bases separating them. This CDR3 has 13 amino acids. Germline-derived CDR1 and CDR2 are MNHNS and SASEGT.